This T cell receptor beta chain appears in the sequencing data of a study of shared clonotypes between healthy human individuals. Across the whole study: Donors consisted of a couple of women and a few men between 18 and 49.

In the naive CD8 group, cells lacked CD45RO and were positively selected for CCR7, so terminally differentiated effector memory CD45RA+ cells were left out. About this clone itself: Other nucleotide sequences in the sample specify the same CDR3.

Produced via immunoSEQ multiplex PCR; TCRdb's table is partial and in-frame only. The sample carries hundreds of thousands of clones, roughly 98% recorded once. The specimen was naive CD8+ T cells sorted from blood. This receptor was identified in a man under 40 in good health.

CDR3 amino acids: CASKRGNEQFF. The CDR3 DNA reads TGTGCCAGCAAACGAGGCAATGAGCAGTTCTTC. The rearrangement joins TRBV9 to TRBJ2-1; no firm D call. V was shortened by 6 bases and J by 6 bases, with 7 bases between the two germline ends. Germline assignment: CDR1 SGDLS and CDR2 YYNGEE. There are 11 residues in the CDR3.